The T cell receptor beta chain under discussion was sequenced for a study of blood T cell repertoires in COVID-19. The method was immunoSEQ multiplex PCR; TCRdb's version includes in-frame clones alone and lacks a portion of them. Seen here are a few hundred thousand clones, approximately 88% observed once, and the top ten hold 9% to 12%. The V gene lost 6 bases and the J gene lost 1 base, with 18 bases spanning the gap. CDR1 and CDR2 (germline): KGHSH, LQKENI. The CDR3 spans 17 residues. Participant age was roughly 18 to 90 years, and participants resided in fewer than 30 US areas. The chain carries TRBV18 and TRBJ2-2; tentatively, D is TRBD2 (5 bases). The source is a man aged 18 to 30 with acute COVID-19. Sequenced input: PBMCs or T cells enriched from blood (not recorded which). The CDR3 region is CASSRSRAVQNTGELFF. Written as DNA, the CDR3 is TGTGCCAGCTCCCGTTCGCGGGCGGTACAGAACACCGGGGAGCTGTTTTTT.